Listed here are 15 T cell receptor beta chains from one sample, sequenced in a study of regulatory T cells in long-lasting Graves disease. As to time point: newly diagnosed GD, antithyroid drugs for less than 3 months. Following extraction of RNA from PBMCs, that RNA was used to make the TCR library. Arm-PCR of CDR3 regions and iRepertoire HTBI primers were the basis on which TCR beta libraries were built. Via MiXCR, TCRdb re-called the multiplex PCR reads, giving one row per CDR3 protein. The sample includes fewer than 650,000 distinct CDR3 sequences, 16% of them seen just once. These data also featured in a second study, about T cells in Graves' hyperthyroidism and ophthalmopathy.

Material: peripheral blood mononuclear cells (PBMCs), obtained at new diagnosis, from a patient treated with antithyroid drugs. These receptors all come from a man younger than 30 with Graves disease.

The chain carries TRBV10-3 and TRBJ2-1; 8 bases are a match to TRBD2. J gave up 4 bases and V 1 base, and 6 bases lay outside the gene matches. The CDR3 extends over 16 amino acids. From germline, CDR1 is ENHRY and CDR2 SYGVKD. CDR3 in DNA: TGTGCCATCAGTGAGTGGTTAGCGGGAATATACAATGAGCAGTTCTTC. Translating gives CAISEWLAGIYNEQFF.

This clonotype was counted ten times or more. The genes are TRBV28 and TRBJ1-2; perhaps TRBD1 as D (5 bases). The germline CDR1 and CDR2 sequences are MDHEN and SYDVKM. Trimming removed 5 bases at V and 8 bases at J, with 27 bases between. This CDR3 is 17 amino acids long. The CDR3 DNA follows: TGTGCCAGCAGTCCTACTTCATCCGGGACGGCCGTTTGGGGCTACACCTTC. Amino acids: CASSPTSSGTAVWGYTF.

This clonotype was counted many times. The chain combines TRBV20-1 with TRBJ2-7; 11 bases are shared with TRBD2. Trimming took 0 bases from V and 4 from J; bases not matched to a gene: 8. This CDR3 contains 16 residues. CDR1 and CDR2 (germline): DFQATT, SNEGSKA (reference sequence). The CDR3 sequence: CSARDSLAGGLYEQYF. Written as DNA, the CDR3 is TGCAGTGCTAGAGATAGCCTAGCGGGAGGTTTATACGAGCAGTACTTC.

This clonotype has just a few counts. This CDR3 is CASSQTTATSDTQYF. CDR3 bases: TGTGCCAGCAGCCAAACGACAGCTACCTCAGATACGCAGTATTTT. V is TRBV7-2 and J is TRBJ2-3; the D gene is possibly TRBD1 (5 bases). The CDR3 has 15 amino acids. V was shortened by 5 bases and J by 4 bases, with 16 bases between the two germline ends. Germline V gene sequence: CDR1 SGHTA, CDR2 FQGNSA.

For the CDR3, the DNA is TGCAGTGCTAGGGGGTCGGGACGGCAGAACACTGAAGCTTTCTTT. Translation: CSARGSGRQNTEAFF. The chain links TRBV20-1 to TRBJ1-1; tentative D call: TRBD1 (5 bases). CDR3 size: 15 residues. V was trimmed by 3 bases and J by 1 base, leaving 15 bases between them. CDR1 DFQATT and CDR2 SNEGSKA come from the germline V gene (reference sequence).

This clonotype came up once. J is TRBJ2-7 and V is TRBV7-9, with 8 bases lining up with TRBD1. The V and J ends lost 5 bases and 2 bases, in that order; junction bases with no gene match: 8. The germline V gene encodes CDR1 SEHNR and CDR2 FQNEAQ (reference sequence). CDR3 length: 15 residues. This CDR3 reads CASSLTTGVPYEQYF. In DNA form, the CDR3 reads TGTGCCAGCAGCCTAACGACAGGGGTACCCTACGAGCAGTACTTC. Complete variable domain (other parts from reference TRBV7-9 and TRBJ2-7): DTGVSQNPRHKITKRGQNVTFRCDPISEHNRLYWYRQTLGQGPEFLTYFQNEAQLEKSRLLSDRFSAERPKGSFSTLEIQRTEQGDSAMYLCASSLTTGVPYEQYFGPGTRLTVT.

This clonotype has ten or more counts. The V call is TRBV2, the J call TRBJ1-2, with a weak D call TRBD1 (5 bases). CDR1 is SNHLY, CDR2 FYNNEI, per germline. Trimming took off 3 bases at V and 8 bases at J, with 16 bases between the two ends. This CDR3 is built from 14 residues. The CDR3 DNA is TGTGCCAGCAGTGATGCCAGGGAGGGTCAAGGCTACACCTTC. This codes for CASSDAREGQGYTF.

This clonotype came up many times. V usage is TRBV3-1 and J usage is TRBJ1-1; D gene uncertain. Trimming took off 1 base at V and 0 bases at J, with 6 bases between the two ends. The CDR3 is 14 amino acids. Germline CDR1 reads LGHDT; CDR2 reads YNNKEL (reference sequence). Written as DNA, the CDR3 is TGTGCCAGCAGCCAAGGACGCCTGAACACTGAAGCTTTCTTT. This encodes CASSQGRLNTEAFF. Full variable domain (remainder filled in from reference TRBV3-1 and TRBJ1-1): DTAVSQTPKYLVTQMGNDKSIKCEQNLGHDTMYWYKQDSKKFLKIMFSYNNKELIINETVPNRFSPKSPDKAHLNLHINSLELGDSAVYFCASSQGRLNTEAFFGQGTRLTVV.

The table lists this clonotype with many counts. The chain combines TRBV7-2 with TRBJ1-1, with D perhaps matching TRBD1 (5 bases). The V gene lost 5 bases and the J gene lost 2 bases, with 12 bases spanning the gap. Germline values: CDR1 SGHTA, CDR2 FQGNSA. The CDR3 contains 14 residues. The CDR3 DNA is TGTGCCAGCAGCAACTCTCGGGACAACACTGAAGCTTTCTTT. Its protein product is CASSNSRDNTEAFF.

This clonotype occurred a few times. In DNA form, the CDR3 reads TGCGCCAGCAGGGACGTAGCGGGAGGGCCGGGTGAGCAGTACTTC. Protein product: CASRDVAGGPGEQYF. The rearrangement uses TRBV5-1 and TRBJ2-7; 11 bases align to TRBD2. The CDR3 is 15 residues long. Germline trimming cut 5 bases from V and 7 bases from J; bases unmatched to any gene: 11. Germline V gene data show CDR1 as SGHRS and CDR2 as YFSETQ.

J is TRBJ2-1 and V is TRBV27; 9 nucleotides match TRBD1. The CDR3 loop spans 14 amino acids. CDR1 MNHEY and CDR2 SMNVEV come from the germline V gene (reference sequence). The V and J ends lost 5 bases and 6 bases, in that order; junction bases with no gene match: 5. The chain's CDR3 is CASSRRDRVNEQFF. The CDR3 DNA follows: TGTGCCAGCAGTCGCCGGGACAGGGTCAATGAGCAGTTCTTC.

This clonotype was observed at least ten times. The V and J genes are TRBV12-3 or TRBV12-4 and TRBJ2-5, with 7 positions matching TRBD2. The closer fit of TRBJ2-1 to the DNA end suggests the J call may be wrong. The CDR3 totals 14 residues. The CDR3 DNA reads TGTGCCAGCAGGTGGACTAGATTTCCCATTGAGCAGTTCTTC. Amino acids: CASRWTRFPIEQFF.

This chain links TRBV24-1 with TRBJ2-2; a possible D gene is TRBD1 (5 bases). The CDR3 consists of 15 residues. Per the germline V gene, CDR1 is KGHDR and CDR2 is SFDVKD. With 2 bases removed from V and 3 bases from J, the gap between germline ends came to 9 bases. The CDR3: CATSDSGQDTGELFF. CDR3 coding DNA: TGTGCCACCAGTGATTCCGGACAAGACACCGGGGAGCTGTTTTTT.

The rearrangement uses TRBV11-2 and TRBJ2-7, with TRBD2 matching over 13 bases. Per germline, CDR1 SGHAT and CDR2 FQNNGV. The CDR3 spans 16 residues. V gave up 1 base and J gave up 3 bases; unmatched junction bases: 3. DNA for the CDR3: TGTGCCAGCAGCTTAGGTACTAGCGGGGGGGTCTACGAGCAGTACTTC. Protein sequence: CASSLGTSGGVYEQYF. The full variable domain, rest sourced from reference TRBV11-2 and TRBJ2-7, is EAGVAQSPRYKIIEKRQSVAFWCNPISGHATLYWYQQILGQGPKLLIQFQNNGVVDDSQLPKDRFSAERLKGVDSTLKIQPAKLEDSAVYLCASSLGTSGGVYEQYFGPGTRLTVT.

Comment on this clonotype: With a much larger clone just one base away, this may be a read error. This CDR3 is missing its conserved last phenylalanine or tryptophan, likely due to a read error. The J gene is TRBJ2-1, the V gene TRBV30; 7 bases match TRBD2. The CDR3 has 16 amino acids. Germline-derived CDR1 and CDR2 are GTSNPN and SVGIG (reference sequence). Germline trimming cut 0 bases from V and 6 bases from J; bases unmatched to any gene: 11. The CDR3 region is CAWSVPLAARINEQFL. In nucleotides, the CDR3 is TGTGCCTGGAGTGTTCCTCTAGCGGCTCGTATCAATGAGCAGTTCCTC.